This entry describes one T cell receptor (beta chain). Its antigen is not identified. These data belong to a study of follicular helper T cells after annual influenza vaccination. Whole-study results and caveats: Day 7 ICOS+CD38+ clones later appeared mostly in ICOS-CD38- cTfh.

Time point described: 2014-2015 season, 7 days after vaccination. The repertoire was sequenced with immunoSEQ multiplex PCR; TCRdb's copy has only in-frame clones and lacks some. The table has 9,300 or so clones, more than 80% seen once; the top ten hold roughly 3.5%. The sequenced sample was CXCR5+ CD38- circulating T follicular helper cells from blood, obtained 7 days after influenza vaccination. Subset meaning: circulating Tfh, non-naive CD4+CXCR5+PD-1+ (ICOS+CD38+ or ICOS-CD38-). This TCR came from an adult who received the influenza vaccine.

The CDR3 is CASSTRQGGSSYNEQFF. In DNA form, the CDR3 reads TGTGCCAGCAGTACCCGACAGGGTGGGAGTTCCTACAATGAGCAGTTCTTC. The chain carries TRBV28 and TRBJ2-1, with TRBD1 identical over 7 bases. Germline-derived CDR1 and CDR2 are MDHEN and SYDVKM. The CDR3 is made up of 17 amino acids. The V and J ends lost 5 bases and 1 base, in that order; junction bases with no gene match: 11.